The clone carrying this TCR beta chain was observed a single time. Its antigen is unknown. The sample originates from a study of cytomegalovirus exposure and HLA in healthy donors. Whole-study findings and limits: HLA alleles showed associations with approximately 15,000 TCR beta sequences in a later analysis, at a 0.05 false discovery rate. Among TCR sequences, most were rare, though some public TCRs appeared in many donors.

60 Vbeta and 13 Jbeta primers were used in PCR. Data came from immunoSEQ multiplex PCR; TCRdb stores just in-frame clones and leaves some out. The data hold hundreds of thousands of clones, with roughly 90% observed a single time. The V end was cut by 4 bases, the J end by 8 bases, with 14 bases between. CDR3 length equals 14 residues. The germline V gene has CDR1 MNHNY and CDR2 SVGAGI (reference sequence). Sequenced sample: PBMCs. This TCR was sampled from a woman aged 18 to 35 in good health and CMV-seronegative. The J gene is TRBJ1-4, the V gene TRBV6-6, with D unclear. Written as DNA, the CDR3 is TGTGCCAGCAGTTGGGATCGGGGTTCCGAAAAACTGTTTTTT. It codes for CASSWDRGSEKLFF.